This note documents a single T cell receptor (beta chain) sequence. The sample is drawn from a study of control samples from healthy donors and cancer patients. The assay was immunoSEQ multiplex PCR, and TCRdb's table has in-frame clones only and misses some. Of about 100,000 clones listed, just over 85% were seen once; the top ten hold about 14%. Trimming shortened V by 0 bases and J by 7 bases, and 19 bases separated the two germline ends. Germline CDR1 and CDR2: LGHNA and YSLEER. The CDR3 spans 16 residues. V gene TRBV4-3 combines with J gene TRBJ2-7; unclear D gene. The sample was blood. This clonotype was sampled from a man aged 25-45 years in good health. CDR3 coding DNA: TGCGCCAGCAGCCAAGAAACATACTCGCTGGGGTTAGAGCAGTACTTC. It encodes CASSQETYSLGLEQYF.